This record concerns one T cell receptor (beta chain) sequence. Its target is unknown. Generated by immunoSEQ multiplex PCR, the TCRdb table keeps only in-frame clones and is missing some. The top ten clones hold 4.4% of a sample with about 120,000 clones, 90% of them seen once. The sample comes from a study of T cell responses to AZD1222 COVID-19 vaccine. Study results and limitations: White British people made up most donors, females outnumbered males, and clonal diversity was possibly underestimated.

Specimen: peripheral blood, collected on day 0 of MenACWY control vaccination. This TCR was recovered from an adult in good health.

CDR3: CASSSRHNEKLFF. DNA of the CDR3: TGTGCCAGTAGTTCACGACATAACGAAAAACTGTTTTTT. The V call is TRBV19, the J call TRBJ1-4; no clear D gene. The CDR3 runs to 13 residues. Germline CDR1 and CDR2: LNHDA and SQIVND (reference sequence). With 5 bases removed from V and 8 bases from J, the gap between germline ends came to 12 bases.